The next 25 T cell receptor beta chains were all read from a single sample in a study of blood T cell repertoires in COVID-19. Libraries were prepared by immunoSEQ multiplex PCR; TCRdb keeps only in-frame clonotypes and omits some of them. The sample holds 90,000 to 130,000 clones, 70% to 90% seen once. Sample: peripheral blood. All receptors derive from a human donor in a cohort sampled during active COVID-19.

This rearrangement joins TRBV5-1 to TRBJ2-3; D might be TRBD2 (6 bases). This CDR3 has 15 residues. Per the germline V gene, CDR1 is SGHRS and CDR2 is YFSETQ. The V and J ends lost 4 bases and 0 bases respectively, with 12 bases between them. CDR3 nucleotides: TGCGCCAGCAGCATGGACTATCTAAGCACAGATACGCAGTATTTT. Protein sequence: CASSMDYLSTDTQYF.

The chain is built from TRBV11-3 and TRBJ2-3, with 11 positions matching TRBD2. CDR3 length: 15 residues. V was pared by 5 bases and J by 6 bases, with 7 bases of the junction left unmatched. Germline V gives CDR1 SGHNT, CDR2 YENEEA. CDR3 protein: CASSATSGSWDTQYF. CDR3 DNA: TGTGCCAGCAGCGCTACTAGCGGGAGTTGGGATACGCAGTATTTT.

This chain uses TRBV30 with TRBJ2-7; perhaps TRBD2 as D (7 bases). Germline CDR1 GTSNPN, CDR2 SVGIG (reference sequence). The CDR3 runs 12 residues. Trimming shortened V by 4 bases and J by 3 bases, and 10 bases separated the two germline ends. CDR3 coding DNA: TGTGCCTGGAAGGGGGGGGTCTACGAGCAGTACTTC. As protein: CAWKGGVYEQYF.

Points on this clone: The identical CDR3 is also encoded by other nucleotide sequences in the sample. The V call is TRBV3-1 (or the pseudogene TRBV3-2), the J call TRBJ2-3; 11 positions agree with TRBD2. With 1 base clipped from V and 3 bases from J, the junction kept 0 bases outside the gene matches. This CDR3 has 15 residues. Looked up from germline, CDR1 is LGHDT and CDR2 is YNNKEL (reference sequence). The CDR3 here is CASSQGLAGTDTQYF. CDR3 nucleotide sequence: TGTGCCAGCAGCCAAGGACTAGCGGGAACAGATACGCAGTATTTT.

Only one count was recorded for this clone. The rearrangement uses TRBV6-5 and TRBJ1-3, with D perhaps matching TRBD1 (6 bases). The CDR3 is 14 residues long. Deletions cut 6 bases from V and 9 bases from J, with 18 bases between. From germline, CDR1 is MNHEY and CDR2 SVGAGI. CDR3 bases: TGTGCCAGCAGCCCGACACAACAGGGCCGCACCATATATTTT. Its protein is CASSPTQQGRTIYF.

The chain couples TRBV5-1 to TRBJ2-1, with TRBD1 identical over 7 bases. Germline V lookup: CDR1 SGHRS, CDR2 YFSETQ. Unmatched junction bases numbered 14, after V lost 4 bases and J lost 13 bases. This CDR3 is 14 amino acids long. CDR3 sequence (DNA): TGCGCCAGCAGCCCGAAGGGACAGACATCGAAACAGTTCTTC. This codes for CASSPKGQTSKQFF.

The J gene is TRBJ1-1, the V gene TRBV28; 11 bases are shared with TRBD1. The ends lost 4 bases at V and 4 bases at J; junction bases unmatched: 5. Looked up from germline, CDR1 is MDHEN and CDR2 is SYDVKM. CDR3 size: 15 residues. The CDR3: CASSSPGQGGTEAFF. CDR3 nucleotides: TGTGCCAGCAGTTCTCCGGGACAGGGGGGCACTGAAGCTTTCTTT.

The rearrangement joins TRBV21-1 to TRBJ2-7; the table's D call, TRBD2, was not checked against the DNA. TRBV21-1 is a documented pseudogene. The CDR3 runs 19 residues. CDR3 sequence: CASSVGLAGDLTYFYEQYF. The CDR3 DNA reads as TGTGCCAGCAGCGTCGGACTAGCGGGGGACCTAACATACTTCTACGAGCAGTACTTC.

V is TRBV6-5 and J is TRBJ2-5; 8 nucleotides align to TRBD1. Germline trimming cut 8 bases from V and 1 base from J; bases unmatched to any gene: 9. There are 15 residues in the CDR3. Germline V gene sequence: CDR1 MNHEY, CDR2 SVGAGI. CDR3 in amino acids: CASGKDRARQETQYF. The CDR3 bases are TGTGCCAGCGGCAAGGACAGGGCACGCCAAGAGACCCAGTACTTC.

V gene TRBV28 combines with J gene TRBJ1-2; D ambiguous. The V gene lost 6 bases and the J gene lost 7 bases, with 24 bases spanning the gap. This CDR3 has 16 amino acids. CDR1 is MDHEN, CDR2 SYDVKM, per germline. This CDR3 reads CASSLGGGRLLGGYTF. CDR3 bases: TGTGCCAGCAGCCTAGGCGGCGGCCGTCTACTAGGTGGCTACACCTTC.

In this sample, this clone turned up a few times. J is TRBJ1-5 and V is TRBV19; TRBD1 might be the D (6 bases). CDR3 length: 14 residues. The ends were cut back, 6 bases at V and 3 bases at J, with 12 bases in the middle. Germline loops: CDR1 LNHDA, CDR2 SQIVND (reference sequence). The CDR3 DNA sequence: TGTGCCAGTAGGGCTGACAGGTCCAATCAGCCCCAGCATTTT. It yields the protein CASRADRSNQPQHF.

The J gene is TRBJ1-5, the V gene TRBV27; the D is unclear. Germline lookup yields CDR1 MNHEY and CDR2 SMNVEV (reference sequence). The CDR3 contains 13 residues. V was trimmed by 1 base and J by 4 bases, leaving 5 bases between them. The CDR3 region has the DNA TGTGCCAGCAGTTTATTCCCAAATCAGCCCCAGCATTTT. It translates to CASSLFPNQPQHF.

This sequence joins TRBV4-3 and TRBJ2-3; TRBD1 might be the D (6 bases). The V and J ends lost 4 bases and 4 bases respectively, with 9 bases between them. CDR3 size: 13 residues. Germline-derived CDR1 and CDR2 are LGHNA and YSLEER. This CDR3 is CASSLQGADTQYF. CDR3 DNA sequence: TGCGCCAGCAGCCTACAGGGAGCAGATACGCAGTATTTT.

This chain uses TRBV5-6 with TRBJ2-7; perhaps TRBD1 as D (5 bases). The CDR3 extends over 14 amino acids. Germline V gene sequence: CDR1 SGHDT, CDR2 YYEEEE. Between the trimmed V and J ends, which lost 4 bases and 3 bases, there was a span of 14 bases. CDR3 coding DNA: TGTGCCAGCAGCCTTTGGACACGGGTCTACGAGCAGTACTTC. This codes for CASSLWTRVYEQYF.

This clone occurred a few times. This sequence joins TRBV6-5 and TRBJ1-4; perhaps TRBD1 as D (6 bases). V lost 2 bases to trimming and J lost 5 bases, with 15 bases between them. CDR1 and CDR2 from the germline V gene are MNHEY and SVGAGI. The CDR3 has 16 amino acids. The CDR3 protein is CASSYRPAGANEKLFF. CDR3 nucleotides: TGTGCCAGCAGTTACCGTCCGGCAGGGGCCAATGAAAAACTGTTTTTT.

V is TRBV6-6 and J is TRBJ2-7; D might be TRBD1 (6 bases). Trimming removed 4 bases at V and 4 bases at J, with 14 bases between. The CDR3 is made up of 14 amino acids. Germline V gives CDR1 MNHNY, CDR2 SVGAGI (reference sequence). For the CDR3, the DNA is TGTGCCAGCAGTTTATCGGGACAAGTTTACGAGCAGTACTTC. Protein sequence: CASSLSGQVYEQYF.

The chain is built from TRBV4-1 and TRBJ2-7; 8 nucleotides line up with TRBD1. The trim removed 2 bases at V and 6 bases at J, leaving 12 bases unmatched. From germline, CDR1 is MGHRA and CDR2 YSYEKL. The CDR3 totals 16 residues. The CDR3 spells CASSQPRRGRQVEQYF. The CDR3, as DNA: TGCGCCAGCAGCCAACCCCGCAGGGGGCGTCAGGTCGAGCAGTACTTC.

The chain combines TRBV18 with TRBJ1-1; TRBD1 matches 8 bases. The ends lost 7 bases at V and 5 bases at J; junction bases unmatched: 9. This CDR3 has 14 amino acids. Per the germline V gene, CDR1 is KGHSH and CDR2 is LQKENI. CDR3 sequence reads: CASLPDRDGTEAFF. As DNA, the CDR3 is TGTGCCAGCTTACCGGACAGGGATGGAACTGAAGCTTTCTTT. Variable domain in full (rest from reference TRBV18 and TRBJ1-1): NAGVMQNPRHLVRRRGQEARLRCSPMKGHSHVYWYRQLPEEGLKFMVYLQKENIIDESGMPKERFSAEFPKEGPSILRIQQVVRGDSAAYFCASLPDRDGTEAFFGQGTRLTVV.

The chain uses TRBV18 and TRBJ2-1; tentative D call: TRBD2 (5 bases). The CDR3 contains 12 residues. From germline, CDR1 is KGHSH and CDR2 LQKENI. The ends were cut back, 4 bases at V and 10 bases at J, with 11 bases in the middle. The CDR3 sequence: CASSHRESEQFF. As DNA, the CDR3 is TGTGCCAGCTCACACCGGGAAAGCGAGCAGTTCTTC. The full variable domain, rest sourced from reference TRBV18 and TRBJ2-1, is NAGVMQNPRHLVRRRGQEARLRCSPMKGHSHVYWYRQLPEEGLKFMVYLQKENIIDESGMPKERFSAEFPKEGPSILRIQQVVRGDSAAYFCASSHRESEQFFGPGTRLTVL.

This sequence joins TRBV5-8 and TRBJ1-6; maybe TRBD1 (6 bases). V was clipped by 0 bases and J by 14 bases, with 18 bases between them. Per the germline V gene, CDR1 is SGHTS and CDR2 is YDEGEE. This CDR3 contains 15 residues. Here the CDR3 DNA reads TGTGCCAGCAGCTTGGACATAGGGGGTGGATTTGCCCTCCACTTT. Encoded protein: CASSLDIGGGFALHF.

The rearrangement uses TRBV18 and TRBJ1-2, with unresolved D. The V end lost 0 bases, the J end lost 6 bases, and 11 bases lay between the germline ends. This CDR3 has 14 residues. Germline values: CDR1 KGHSH, CDR2 LQKENI. CDR3 sequence reads: CASSPPNNNNGYTF. CDR3 in DNA: TGTGCCAGCTCACCACCCAATAACAACAATGGCTACACCTTC.

The genes are TRBV27 and TRBJ1-2; a possible D gene is TRBD1 (5 bases). Trimming took off 3 bases at V and 3 bases at J, with 11 bases between the two ends. CDR1 is MNHEY, CDR2 SMNVEV, per germline (reference sequence). This CDR3 is 14 amino acids long. The CDR3 nucleotides are TGTGCCAGCAGTTTTGCAGGGATAGACTATGGCTACACCTTC. Residues: CASSFAGIDYGYTF.

The CDR3 coding sequence is TGCGCCAGCAGCTCACAGGGTCAACGAGGGACCGGGGAGCTGTTTTTT. Residues: CASSSQGQRGTGELFF. V is TRBV5-1 and J is TRBJ2-2; D is possibly TRBD1 (6 bases). Germline assignment: CDR1 SGHRS and CDR2 YFSETQ. The V end was cut by 3 bases, the J end by 5 bases, with 17 bases between. The CDR3 length is 16 residues.

The chain combines TRBV27 with TRBJ2-7; 7 positions agree with TRBD1. CDR1 is MNHEY and CDR2 is SMNVEV in the germline V gene (reference sequence). This CDR3 contains 14 residues. The junction had 8 bases not matched to a gene; V was cut back by 7 bases and J by 2 bases. This CDR3 is CASKTDRVTYEQYF. The CDR3 coding sequence is TGTGCCAGCAAAACAGACAGGGTCACCTACGAGCAGTACTTC.

V gene TRBV18 combines with J gene TRBJ2-6; 11 bases line up with TRBD1. CDR3 length: 17 residues. The J segment lost 1 base and the V segment lost 2 bases, leaving 1 base of the junction unmatched. Germline V gene data show CDR1 as KGHSH and CDR2 as LQKENI. The CDR3 sequence: CASSPGTGGSGANVLTF. CDR3 in DNA: TGTGCCAGCTCACCAGGGACAGGGGGGTCTGGGGCCAACGTCCTGACTTTC.